Listed below are T cell receptor beta chains from one sample, sequenced in a study of blood T cell repertoires in COVID-19. Generated by immunoSEQ multiplex PCR, the TCRdb table keeps only in-frame clones and is missing some. The data contain over 100,000 clones, more than 65% of them singletons. Material: peripheral blood. These receptors all stem from a woman older than 75 with active or convalescent COVID-19. The CDR3 runs from the conserved cysteine through the conserved F or W. Expanded clones get a size class; other rows say once, few or many, or leave the size out.

j_call clone_size v_call cdr3_aa
TRBJ1-1 - TRBV11-3 CASSLGQGHAFF
TRBJ2-7 - TRBV19 CASRRDRISYEQYF
TRBJ2-3 once TRBV5-4 CASSLEVVSGKKQYF
TRBJ2-5 - TRBV7-9 CASSPNTPRAQYF
TRBJ2-3 - TRBV27 CASSLRGLGQRGRTDTQYF
TRBJ2-3 - TRBV2 CASGGLAGRDTQYF
TRBJ2-7 - TRBV20-1 CSAGLGYEQYF
TRBJ2-6 - TRBV5-1 CASSTPGAGGDSSGANVLTF
TRBJ1-1 few TRBV5-1 CASSESATQAFF
TRBJ2-2 - TRBV7-9 CASSDRGGGELFF
TRBJ1-1 - TRBV6-5 CASSSTGKSEAFF
TRBJ2-7 - TRBV10-3 CAITTGLAGDEQYF
TRBJ2-7 - TRBV27 CASSRQGTYEQYF
TRBJ1-2 - TRBV28 CASSEGQGDGYTF
TRBJ1-2 - TRBV3-1/TRBV3-2 CASRQGNYGYTF
TRBJ2-1 - TRBV27 CASSLSPGTGDLLEQFF
TRBJ2-1 - TRBV11-2 CASSLVSEQFF
TRBJ2-6 - TRBV7-9 CASSPRDSIISVLTF
TRBJ2-1 - TRBV7-3 CASSLSPYEQFF
TRBJ2-1 - TRBV10-2 CASSERLAEDEQFF
TRBJ2-2 - TRBV5-6 CASSLVGLAKTGELFF
TRBJ1-4 - TRBV6-6 CASSLVIGDFEKLFF
TRBJ1-4 - TRBV6-5 CASNRAGEWEKLFF
TRBJ2-7 - TRBV24-1 CATGGGTYEQYF
TRBJ2-7 - TRBV11-2 CASSLSGARESYEQYF
TRBJ1-2 - TRBV15 CATSRVMTASGYTF
TRBJ2-7 once TRBV28 CASSLGGGRAAYEQYF
TRBJ2-1 once TRBV5-1 CASSFQGRGYNEQFF
TRBJ1-2 - TRBV27 CASSLSSGAGYTF
TRBJ2-5 - TRBV20-1 CSASPYGDLQRFGEKETQYF
TRBJ2-7 once TRBV6-2/TRBV6-3 CASSYSTWAGKLSYEQYF
TRBJ1-5 - TRBV9 CASSVDGQGNQPQHF
TRBJ2-3 - TRBV9 CASSVGQDTDTQYF
TRBJ1-2 - TRBV3-1/TRBV3-2 CASTLGTGNYGYTF
TRBJ1-1 - TRBV28 CASSLLDGGYTEAFF
TRBJ2-6 - TRBV19 CASTEPTGQQLSGANVLTF
TRBJ1-5 - TRBV6-1 CASSEWGQGNQPQHF
TRBJ1-6 - TRBV6-5 CASSYQGGVRSPLHF
TRBJ2-1 - TRBV19 CASSPGGLAGFPYNEQFF
TRBJ1-5 - TRBV4-1 CASSQDPPGYQPQHF
TRBJ1-5 - TRBV7-9 CASSFLGLRATQHF
TRBJ2-7 - TRBV9 CASSVSGTGVSEQYF
TRBJ1-3 - TRBV9 CASSVGGGRGNTIYF
TRBJ1-6 once TRBV7-6 CASSLSLREGSLHF
TRBJ1-6 - TRBV11-2 CASSSRGRLIGYNSPLHF
TRBJ2-4 - TRBV30 CAWSVSRTGFGNIQYF
TRBJ1-4 once TRBV4-1 CASSQEGGLPNEKLFF
TRBJ2-2 - TRBV19 CASIGQRTGELFF
TRBJ1-1 - TRBV1 CTSSQGDREAFF
TRBJ2-2 once TRBV19 CASSTGQGWTGELFF
TRBJ2-2 - TRBV5-1 CASSLGQLNTGELFF
TRBJ2-3 - TRBV5-1 CASSYGLAELTDTQYF
TRBJ2-7 - TRBV7-8 CASSLAGGSLSEQYF
TRBJ2-2 once TRBV9 CASSPVRGTKNTGELFF
TRBJ2-1 - TRBV28 CASSLTSGRVSGQFF
TRBJ1-1 - TRBV12-3/TRBV12-4 CASSRTGNTEAFF
TRBJ2-2 many TRBV6-5 CASREGGSGELFF